Below are 10 T cell receptor beta chains sequenced from a single sample in a study of CXCR3-negative and CXCR3-positive naive CD8 T cells (dated by TCRdb to the late 2010s). No antigen is known for these receptors. Sequenced on a NextSeq 550. The Human TCR Profiling Kit (MiLaboratory) was used to prepare UMI-labeled 5' RACE TRB cDNA libraries. TCRdb reprocessed the reads, reporting each CDR3 protein sequence once and no DNA. This sample's table has entries for approximately 100,000 distinct CDR3 sequences. Less than 0.4% of the sample rests with the top ten. The paper's findings and limits, for the study overall: Compared with CXCR3-negative naive cells, CXCR3-positive naive cells had TRB CDR3s with higher hydrophobicity (lower Kidera factor 4), lower energy, and higher strength and volume indices.

Sequenced material: naive CXCR3+ CD8+ T cells from blood. The sample's cell subset or site, from its label and the paper: CD45RO-CCR7+CD27+CD95- naive CD8+ T cells expressing CXCR3 (TNR3+). The origin of the receptors is a human donor in good health. Some clones in this sample may be carry-over from other donors' samples.

This chain joins TRBV13 and TRBJ2-3. The CDR3 sequence is 16 residues long. Germline CDR1 PRHDT, CDR2 FYEKMQ (reference sequence). CDR3: CASSLRLRYTEDTQYF.

V and J are TRBV20-1 and TRBJ1-1; TCRdb designates TRBD1, a call that cannot be tested without DNA. The CDR3 is 14 amino acids. Germline V gene lookup returns CDR1 DFQATT and CDR2 SNEGSKA (reference sequence). CDR3 in amino acids: CSARGTGHGTEAFF.

This chain connects TRBV15 to TRBJ1-5. The CDR3 runs 14 residues. CDR1 is LNHNV, CDR2 YYDKDF, per germline (reference sequence). CDR3 residues: CATSRDVSNQPQHF.

The chain recombines TRBV14 with TRBJ1-2. CDR3 length: 14 amino acids. The germline gives CDR1 SGHDN, CDR2 FVKESK. CDR3: CASSPATGYYGYTF.

J is TRBJ2-7 and V is TRBV27. The CDR3 contains 13 residues. The germline V gene encodes CDR1 MNHEY and CDR2 SMNVEV (reference sequence). CDR3 amino acids: CASSYREPYEQYF.

The V and J genes are TRBV19 and TRBJ2-7; without DNA, the TCRdb call of TRBD1 cannot be checked. The CDR3 is 13 amino acids. Germline CDR1 LNHDA, CDR2 SQIVND (reference sequence). CDR3 loop: CASSIGTTYEQYF. Looking up the rest from reference TRBV19 and TRBJ2-7 gives the full variable domain: DGGITQSPKYLFRKEGQNVTLSCEQNLNHDAMYWYRQDPGQGLRLIYYSQIVNDFQKGDIAEGYSVSREKKESFPLTVTSAQKNPTAFYLCASSIGTTYEQYFGPGTRLTVT.

The chain joins TRBV28 to TRBJ2-7; the TCRdb D gene call, TRBD1, has no DNA to confirm it. Looked up from germline, CDR1 is MDHEN and CDR2 is SYDVKM. CDR3 length: 13 amino acids. CDR3 region: CASRGQTIYEQYF.

The chain combines TRBV6-2 or TRBV6-3 with TRBJ2-7; the TCRdb D gene call, TRBD1, has no DNA to confirm it. The CDR3 sequence is 13 residues long. Germline assignment: CDR1 MNHEY and CDR2 SVGEGT. CDR3 loop: CASRRTGWSEQYF.

The rearrangement links TRBV10-2 to TRBJ2-7. The CDR3 extends over 14 amino acids. Germline CDR1 WSHSY, CDR2 SAAADI. CDR3 protein: CASSERTSRDEQYF.

The chain uses TRBV29-1 and TRBJ2-7; TCRdb's D call, TRBD2, is unchecked because there is no DNA. Per the germline V gene, CDR1 is SQVTM and CDR2 is ANQGSEA. The CDR3 extends over 15 amino acids. The CDR3 reads CSVEAGGHAPDEQYF.